This TCR beta chain was captured in a study of CD8 T cells in ankylosing spondylitis. TCRdb passed the 5' RACE reads through MiXCR, listing each CDR3 protein once. The table has some 800,000 distinct CDR3 sequences, 10% to 15% seen once; the top ten hold 0.51%. On this clonotype itself: Its antigen is as yet unknown.

The germline V and J ends were trimmed by 6 bases and 5 bases, with 21 bases remaining between them. This CDR3 comprises 15 residues. Germline V gene sequence: CDR1 DFQATT, CDR2 SNEGSKA (reference sequence). The study, taken as a whole, reports: Clones linked to disease, bearing a CD8+ phenotype, were relatively rare in peripheral blood. Typical of ankylosing spondylitis blood, it appeared, was a TCR beta motif of fewer than 10 highly homologous variants.

This chain uses TRBV20-1 with TRBJ2-3; perhaps TRBD1 as D (6 bases). Material: blood, either unsorted or a sorted T cell fraction (not recorded which). The TCR comes from a male donor with ankylosing spondylitis. CDR3 bases: TGCAGTGCCAGCGCAGGGGTTACTGCTGGAGATACGCAGTATTTT. The encoded protein is CSASAGVTAGDTQYF.